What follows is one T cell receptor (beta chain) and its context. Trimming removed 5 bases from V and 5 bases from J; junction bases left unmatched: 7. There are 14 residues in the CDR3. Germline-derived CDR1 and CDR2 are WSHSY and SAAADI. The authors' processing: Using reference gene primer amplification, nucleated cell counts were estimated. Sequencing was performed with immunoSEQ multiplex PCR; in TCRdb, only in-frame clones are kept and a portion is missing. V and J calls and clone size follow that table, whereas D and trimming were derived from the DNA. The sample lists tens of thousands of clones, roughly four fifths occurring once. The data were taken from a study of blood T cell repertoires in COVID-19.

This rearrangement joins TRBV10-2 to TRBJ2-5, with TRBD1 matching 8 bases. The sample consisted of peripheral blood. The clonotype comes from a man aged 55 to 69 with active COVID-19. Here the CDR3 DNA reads TGCGCCAGCAGTCGTACAGGGGGAGGCGAGACCCAGTACTTC. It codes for CASSRTGGGETQYF.